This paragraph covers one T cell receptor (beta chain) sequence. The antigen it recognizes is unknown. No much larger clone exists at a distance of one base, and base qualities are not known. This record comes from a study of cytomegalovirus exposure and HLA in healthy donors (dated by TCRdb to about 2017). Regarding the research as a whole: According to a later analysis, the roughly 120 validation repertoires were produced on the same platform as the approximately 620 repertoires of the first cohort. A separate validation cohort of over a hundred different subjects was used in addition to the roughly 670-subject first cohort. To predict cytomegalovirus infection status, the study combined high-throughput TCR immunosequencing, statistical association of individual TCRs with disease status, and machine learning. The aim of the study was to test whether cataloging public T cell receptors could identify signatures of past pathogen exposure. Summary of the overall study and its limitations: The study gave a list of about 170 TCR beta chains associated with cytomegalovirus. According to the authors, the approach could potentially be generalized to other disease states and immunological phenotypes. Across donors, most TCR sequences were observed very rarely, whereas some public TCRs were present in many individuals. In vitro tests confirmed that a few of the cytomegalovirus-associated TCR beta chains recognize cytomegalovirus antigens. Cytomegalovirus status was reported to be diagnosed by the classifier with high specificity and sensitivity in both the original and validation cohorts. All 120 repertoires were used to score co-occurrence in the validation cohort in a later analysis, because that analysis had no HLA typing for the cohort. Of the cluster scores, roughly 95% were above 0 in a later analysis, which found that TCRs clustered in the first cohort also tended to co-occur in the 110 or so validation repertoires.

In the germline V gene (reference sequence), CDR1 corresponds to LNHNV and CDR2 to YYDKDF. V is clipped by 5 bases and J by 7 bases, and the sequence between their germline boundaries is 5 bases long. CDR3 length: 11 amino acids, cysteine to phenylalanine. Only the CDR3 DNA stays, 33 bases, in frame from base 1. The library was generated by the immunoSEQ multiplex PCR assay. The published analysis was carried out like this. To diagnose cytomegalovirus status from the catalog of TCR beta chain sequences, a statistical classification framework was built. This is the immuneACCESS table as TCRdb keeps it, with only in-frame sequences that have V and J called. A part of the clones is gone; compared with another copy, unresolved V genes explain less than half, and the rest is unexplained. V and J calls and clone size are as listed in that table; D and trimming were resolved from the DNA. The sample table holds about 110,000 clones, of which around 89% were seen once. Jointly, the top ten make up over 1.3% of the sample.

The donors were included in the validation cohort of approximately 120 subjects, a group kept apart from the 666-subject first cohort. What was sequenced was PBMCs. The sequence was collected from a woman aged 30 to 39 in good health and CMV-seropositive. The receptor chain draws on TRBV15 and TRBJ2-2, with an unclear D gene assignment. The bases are TGTGCCACCAGCCCGGGCGGGGAGCTGTTTTTT. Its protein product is CATSPGGELFF.